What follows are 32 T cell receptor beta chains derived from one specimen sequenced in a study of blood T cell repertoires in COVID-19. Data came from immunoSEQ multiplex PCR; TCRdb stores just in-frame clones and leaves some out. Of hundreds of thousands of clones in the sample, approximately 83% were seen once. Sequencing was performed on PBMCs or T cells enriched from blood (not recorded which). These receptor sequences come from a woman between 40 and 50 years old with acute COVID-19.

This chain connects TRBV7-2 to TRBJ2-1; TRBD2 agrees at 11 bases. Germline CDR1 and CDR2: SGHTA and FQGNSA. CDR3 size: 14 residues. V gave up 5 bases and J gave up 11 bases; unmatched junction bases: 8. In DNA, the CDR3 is TGTGCCAGCAGCACTATAGCGGGAGGGAATAAGCAGTTCTTC. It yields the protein CASSTIAGGNKQFF.

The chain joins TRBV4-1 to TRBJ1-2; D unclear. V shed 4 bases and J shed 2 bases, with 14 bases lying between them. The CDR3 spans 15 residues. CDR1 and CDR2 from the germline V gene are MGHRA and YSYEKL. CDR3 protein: CASSPQRAGNYGYTF. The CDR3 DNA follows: TGCGCCAGCAGCCCACAGCGGGCAGGCAACTATGGCTACACCTTC.

DNA for the CDR3: TGTGCCAGCAGTTACAATATTCTGTACGAGCAGTACTTC. This codes for CASSYNILYEQYF. The V call is TRBV6-2 or TRBV6-3, the J call TRBJ2-7; no firm D call. CDR3 length: 13 amino acids. Germline values: CDR1 MNHEY, CDR2 SVGEGT. Trimming removed 2 bases from V and 4 bases from J, with 9 bases in between.

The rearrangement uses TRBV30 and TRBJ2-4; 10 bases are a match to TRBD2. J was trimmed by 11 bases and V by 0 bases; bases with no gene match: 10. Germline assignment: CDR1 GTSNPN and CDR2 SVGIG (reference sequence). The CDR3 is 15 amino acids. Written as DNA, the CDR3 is TGTGCCTGGAGTGTATATCGCCCAGCGGGAGGGGTTCAGTACTTC. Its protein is CAWSVYRPAGGVQYF.

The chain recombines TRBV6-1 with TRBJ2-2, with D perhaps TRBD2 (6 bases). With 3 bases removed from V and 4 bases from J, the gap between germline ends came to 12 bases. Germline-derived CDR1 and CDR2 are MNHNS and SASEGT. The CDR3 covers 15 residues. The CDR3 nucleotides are TGTGCCAGCAGTGAGCGGGGAGTTAGCACCGGGGAGCTGTTTTTT. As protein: CASSERGVSTGELFF.

In DNA, the CDR3 is TGTGCCAGCAGCCCGGGGACAGGCGCAGGAGGCGAGCAGTACTTC. Residues: CASSPGTGAGGEQYF. The J gene is TRBJ2-7, the V gene TRBV7-8, with 8 bases aligning to TRBD1. Losses at the gene ends were 5 bases for V and 6 bases for J; bases not matched to a gene: 12. Germline CDR1 reads SGHVS; CDR2 reads FQNEAQ. This CDR3 is 15 amino acids long. The entire variable domain, with the rest obtained from reference TRBV7-8 and TRBJ2-7, is as follows: GAGVSQSPRYKVAKRGQDVALRCDPISGHVSLFWYQQALGQGPEFLTYFQNEAQLDKSGLPSDRFFAERPEGSVSTLKIQRTQQEDSAVYLCASSPGTGAGGEQYFGPGTRLTVT.

CDR3 region: CASNGGRGEQYF. The CDR3 coding sequence is TGTGCCAGTAACGGCGGGAGGGGGGAGCAGTACTTC. The chain couples TRBV19 to TRBJ2-7; 9 nucleotides align to TRBD2. V was pared by 7 bases and J by 7 bases, with 5 bases of the junction left unmatched. From germline, CDR1 is LNHDA and CDR2 SQIVND (reference sequence). The CDR3 has 12 amino acids.

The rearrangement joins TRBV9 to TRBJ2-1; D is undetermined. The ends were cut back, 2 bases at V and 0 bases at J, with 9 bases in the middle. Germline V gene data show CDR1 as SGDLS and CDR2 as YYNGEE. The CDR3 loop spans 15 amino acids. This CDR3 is CASSVSPSSYNEQFF. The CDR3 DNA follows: TGTGCCAGCAGCGTGAGCCCGAGCTCCTACAATGAGCAGTTCTTC.

In DNA form, the CDR3 reads TGTGCCAGCAGCCAAGGGGGAGGGGGAGTGGGCACAGATACGCAGTATTTT. Translating gives CASSQGGGGVGTDTQYF. V is TRBV3-1 (or the pseudogene TRBV3-2) and J is TRBJ2-3, with D tentatively TRBD2 (7 bases). The germline V and J ends were trimmed by 1 base and 1 base, with 15 bases remaining between them. Germline V gene sequence: CDR1 LGHDT, CDR2 YNNKEL (reference sequence). This CDR3 spans 17 amino acids.

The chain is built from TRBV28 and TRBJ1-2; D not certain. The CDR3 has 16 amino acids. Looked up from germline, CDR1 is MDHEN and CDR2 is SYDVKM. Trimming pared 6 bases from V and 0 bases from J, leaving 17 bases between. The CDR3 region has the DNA TGTGCCAGCAGCCGTGGGTCGGGGTTTTCTAACTATGGCTACACCTTC. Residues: CASSRGSGFSNYGYTF.

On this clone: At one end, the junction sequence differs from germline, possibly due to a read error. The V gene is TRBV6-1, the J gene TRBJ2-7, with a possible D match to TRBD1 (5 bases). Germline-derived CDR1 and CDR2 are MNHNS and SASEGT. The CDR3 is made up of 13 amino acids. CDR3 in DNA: TGTGCCAGCAGTGAAGAGAGACAGCGACTCAGTCTCTTC. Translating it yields CASSEERQRLSLF.

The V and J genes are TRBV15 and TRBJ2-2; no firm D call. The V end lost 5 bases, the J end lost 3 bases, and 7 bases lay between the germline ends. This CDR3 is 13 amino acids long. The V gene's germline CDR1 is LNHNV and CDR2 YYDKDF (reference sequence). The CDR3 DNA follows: TGTGCCACCAGCCTTTCTTACACCGGGGAGCTGTTTTTT. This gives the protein CATSLSYTGELFF.

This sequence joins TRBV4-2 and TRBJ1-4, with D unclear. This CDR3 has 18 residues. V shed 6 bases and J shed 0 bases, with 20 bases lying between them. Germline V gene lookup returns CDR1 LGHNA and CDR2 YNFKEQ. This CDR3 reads CASRERLGGFATNEKLFF. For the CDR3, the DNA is TGTGCCAGCAGGGAACGGCTGGGAGGTTTCGCAACTAATGAAAAACTGTTTTTT.

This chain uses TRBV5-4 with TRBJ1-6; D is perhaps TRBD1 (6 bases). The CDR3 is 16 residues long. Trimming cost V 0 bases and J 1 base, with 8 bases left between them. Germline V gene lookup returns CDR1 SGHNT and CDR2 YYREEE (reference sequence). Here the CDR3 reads CASSLGQGSYNSPLHF. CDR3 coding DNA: TGTGCCAGCAGCTTGGGGCAGGGGTCCTATAATTCACCCCTCCACTTT.

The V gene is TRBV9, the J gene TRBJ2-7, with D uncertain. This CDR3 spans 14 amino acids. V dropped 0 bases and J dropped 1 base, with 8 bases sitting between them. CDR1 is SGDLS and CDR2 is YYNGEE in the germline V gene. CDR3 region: CASSVEARSYEQYF. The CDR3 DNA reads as TGTGCCAGCAGCGTAGAGGCTAGATCCTACGAGCAGTACTTC. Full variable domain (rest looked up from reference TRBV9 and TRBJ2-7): DSGVTQTPKHLITATGQRVTLRCSPRSGDLSVYWYQQSLDQGLQFLIQYYNGEERAKGNILERFSAQQFPDLHSELNLSSLELGDSALYFCASSVEARSYEQYFGPGTRLTVT.

The CDR3 DNA reads as TGTGCCAGCAGCGCCGGGACAGCAGACAACTATGGCTACACCTTC. Its translation is CASSAGTADNYGYTF. The J gene is TRBJ1-2, the V gene TRBV5-5, with TRBD1 identical over 7 bases. The V gene end was trimmed by 4 bases and the J gene end by 2 bases; junction bases not matched to a gene: 8. CDR1 and CDR2 from the germline V gene are SGHKS and YYEKEE (reference sequence). The CDR3 sequence is 15 residues long. Based on the CDR3 plus reference TRBV5-5 and TRBJ1-2, the full variable domain is DAGVTQSPTHLIKTRGQQVTLRCSPISGHKSVSWYQQVLGQGPQFIFQYYEKEERGRGNFPDRFSARQFPNYSSELNVNALLLGDSALYLCASSAGTADNYGYTFGSGTRLTVV.

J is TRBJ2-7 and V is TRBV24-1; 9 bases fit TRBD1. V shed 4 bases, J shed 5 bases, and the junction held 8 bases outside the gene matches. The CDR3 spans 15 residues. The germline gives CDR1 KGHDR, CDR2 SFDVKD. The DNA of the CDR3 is TGTGCCACCAGTGACCCCGGGACAGGGCGGGACGAGCAGTACTTC. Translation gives CATSDPGTGRDEQYF.

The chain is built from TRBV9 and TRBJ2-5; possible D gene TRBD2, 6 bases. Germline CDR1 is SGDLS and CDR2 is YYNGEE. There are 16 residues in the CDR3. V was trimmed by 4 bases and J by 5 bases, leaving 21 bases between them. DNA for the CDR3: TGTGCCAGCAGCCGAAACCCGAGCTTGGAGGGGGAGACCCAGTACTTC. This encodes CASSRNPSLEGETQYF.

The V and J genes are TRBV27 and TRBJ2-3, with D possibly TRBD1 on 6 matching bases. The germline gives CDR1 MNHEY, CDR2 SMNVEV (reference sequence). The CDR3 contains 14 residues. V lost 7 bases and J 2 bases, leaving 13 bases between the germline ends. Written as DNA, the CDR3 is TGTGCCAGCAAGCGGCAGGGGTTCACAGATACGCAGTATTTT. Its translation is CASKRQGFTDTQYF.

CDR3: CASSRDRSQETQYF. The CDR3 DNA reads TGCGCCAGCAGTAGGGACAGGTCCCAAGAGACCCAGTACTTC. V usage is TRBV5-1 and J usage is TRBJ2-5; 8 positions match TRBD1. The CDR3 runs to 14 residues. Germline V gene lookup returns CDR1 SGHRS and CDR2 YFSETQ. After removal of 5 bases from V and 1 base from J, the junction contained 4 bases not matched to a gene.

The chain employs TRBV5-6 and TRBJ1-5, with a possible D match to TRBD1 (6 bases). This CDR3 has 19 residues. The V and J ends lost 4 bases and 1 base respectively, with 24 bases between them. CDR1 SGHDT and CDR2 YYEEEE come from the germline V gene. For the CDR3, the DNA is TGTGCCAGCAGCCGAAACACAGATAACAGGGTAGTGAGCAATCAGCCCCAGCATTTT. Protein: CASSRNTDNRVVSNQPQHF.

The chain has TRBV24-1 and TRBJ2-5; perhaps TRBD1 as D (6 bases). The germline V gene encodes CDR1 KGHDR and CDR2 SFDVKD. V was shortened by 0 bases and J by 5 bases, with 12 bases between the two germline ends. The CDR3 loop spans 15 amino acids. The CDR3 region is CATSDLGGRGETQYF. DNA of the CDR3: TGTGCCACCAGTGATTTGGGTGGAAGGGGGGAGACCCAGTACTTC.

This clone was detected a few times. CDR3 in DNA: TGTGCCAGCAGACGGACTAGCGGGAGCGCAGATACGCAGTATTTT. This codes for CASRRTSGSADTQYF. The chain employs TRBV6-5 and TRBJ2-3; 13 bases match TRBD2. The CDR3 totals 15 residues. V lost 6 bases to trimming and J lost 4 bases; unmatched junction nucleotides: 4. Germline V gene sequence: CDR1 MNHEY, CDR2 SVGAGI.

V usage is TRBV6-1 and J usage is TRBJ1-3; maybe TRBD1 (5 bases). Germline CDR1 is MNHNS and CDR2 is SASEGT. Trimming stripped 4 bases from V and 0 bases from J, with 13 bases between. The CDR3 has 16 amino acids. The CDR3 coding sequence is TGTGCCAGCAGTGTTGGGTTCGGACACTCTGGAAACACCATATATTTT. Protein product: CASSVGFGHSGNTIYF.

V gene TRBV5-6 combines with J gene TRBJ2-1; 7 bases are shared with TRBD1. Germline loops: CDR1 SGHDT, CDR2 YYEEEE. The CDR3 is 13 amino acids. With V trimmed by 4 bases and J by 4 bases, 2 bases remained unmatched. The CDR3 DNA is TGTGCCAGCAGCGAGACAGGGTACAATGAGCAGTTCTTC. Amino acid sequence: CASSETGYNEQFF.

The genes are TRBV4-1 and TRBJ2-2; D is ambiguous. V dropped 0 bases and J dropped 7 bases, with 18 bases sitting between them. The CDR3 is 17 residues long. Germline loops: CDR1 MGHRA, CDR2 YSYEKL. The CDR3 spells CASSQEGWRSKNGELFF. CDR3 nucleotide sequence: TGCGCCAGCAGCCAAGAAGGATGGCGGAGTAAAAACGGGGAGCTGTTTTTT.

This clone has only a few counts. The CDR3 DNA reads as TGTGCCAGCAGTCAAGCCCTACTAGCGGGAGCCCAAGAGACCCAGTACTTC. Residues: CASSQALLAGAQETQYF. The chain couples TRBV28 to TRBJ2-5; 11 bases line up with TRBD2. The V segment lost 5 bases and the J segment 1 base; nucleotides outside the gene matches: 9. The CDR3 has 17 amino acids. The V gene's germline CDR1 is MDHEN and CDR2 SYDVKM. The full variable domain, its missing parts supplied by reference TRBV28 and TRBJ2-5, is DVKVTQSSRYLVKRTGEKVFLECVQDMDHENMFWYRQDPGLGLRLIYFSYDVKMKEKGDIPEGYSVSREKKERFSLILESASTNQTSMYLCASSQALLAGAQETQYFGPGTRLLVL.

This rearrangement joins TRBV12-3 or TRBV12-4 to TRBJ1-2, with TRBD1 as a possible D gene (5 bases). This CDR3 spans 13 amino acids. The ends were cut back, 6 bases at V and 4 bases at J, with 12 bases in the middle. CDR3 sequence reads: CASSLEGIYGYTF. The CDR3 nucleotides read TGTGCCAGCAGCTTGGAGGGGATCTATGGCTACACCTTC.

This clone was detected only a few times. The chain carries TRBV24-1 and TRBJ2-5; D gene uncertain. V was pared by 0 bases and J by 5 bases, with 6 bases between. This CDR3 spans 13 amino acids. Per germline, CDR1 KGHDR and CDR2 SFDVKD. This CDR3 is CATSDLDEETQYF. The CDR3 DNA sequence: TGTGCCACCAGTGATTTGGATGAGGAGACCCAGTACTTC.

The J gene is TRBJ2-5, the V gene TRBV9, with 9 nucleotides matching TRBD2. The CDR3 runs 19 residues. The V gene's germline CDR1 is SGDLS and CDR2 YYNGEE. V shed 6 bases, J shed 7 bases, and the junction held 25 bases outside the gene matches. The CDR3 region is CASTPVSGAGGPRSLTQYF. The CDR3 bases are TGTGCCAGCACCCCCGTTTCCGGGGCGGGAGGGCCGAGGAGTTTGACCCAGTACTTC.

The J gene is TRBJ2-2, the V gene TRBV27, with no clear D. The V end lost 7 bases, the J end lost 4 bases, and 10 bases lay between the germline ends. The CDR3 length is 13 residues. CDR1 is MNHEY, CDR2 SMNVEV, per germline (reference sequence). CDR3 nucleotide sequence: TGTGCCAGCAAAAGATTGAGCACCGGGGAGCTGTTTTTT. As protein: CASKRLSTGELFF.

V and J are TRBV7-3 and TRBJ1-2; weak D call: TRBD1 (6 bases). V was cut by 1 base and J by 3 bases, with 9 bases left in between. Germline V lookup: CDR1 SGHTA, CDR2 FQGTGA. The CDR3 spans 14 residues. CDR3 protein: CASSLNPGDYGYTF. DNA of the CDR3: TGTGCCAGCAGCTTAAATCCAGGGGACTATGGCTACACCTTC.